The 22 T cell receptor beta chains presented below share a single source sample, sequenced in a study of beta chain features in type 1 diabetes. Every isolated RNA sample was fully reverse transcribed, so sequencing captured expressed TCRB transcripts. Produced via immunoSEQ multiplex PCR; TCRdb's table is partial and in-frame only. The sample yields hundreds of thousands of clones, 9.5% to 12% seen once. The sample comprised naive CD4+ T cells from blood. Every receptor here comes from a woman under 30 in good health.

This clone was seen more than once but under ten times. The rearrangement joins TRBV5-1 to TRBJ2-7; TRBD1 matches at 9 bases. J lost 2 bases, V lost 2 bases, and 5 bases had no gene match. The germline V gene encodes CDR1 SGHRS and CDR2 YFSETQ. This CDR3 contains 15 residues. In nucleotides, the CDR3 is TGCGCCAGCAGCTTTACAGGGGGCGCTCCCTACGAGCAGTACTTC. Residues: CASSFTGGAPYEQYF.

CDR3 loop: CASSLEVAETQYF. DNA of the CDR3: TGCGCCAGCAGCTTAGAGGTCGCAGAGACCCAGTACTTC. J is TRBJ2-5 and V is TRBV5-1, with D hard to call. CDR1 and CDR2 from the germline V gene are SGHRS and YFSETQ. V was trimmed by 2 bases and J by 4 bases, leaving 9 bases between them. There are 13 residues in the CDR3. Based on the CDR3 plus reference TRBV5-1 and TRBJ2-5, the full variable domain is KAGVTQTPRYLIKTRGQQVTLSCSPISGHRSVSWYQQTPGQGLQFLFEYFSETQRNKGNFPGRFSGRQFSNSRSEMNVSTLELGDSALYLCASSLEVAETQYFGPGTRLLVL.

This clone was recorded a few times. The CDR3 spells CASSPPGERETQYF. The CDR3 DNA sequence: TGTGCCAGCAGCCCGCCAGGGGAAAGGGAGACCCAGTACTTC. The chain recombines TRBV7-6 with TRBJ2-5; TRBD1 might be the D (6 bases). Looked up from germline, CDR1 is SGHVS and CDR2 is FNYEAQ. This CDR3 region has 14 residues. V was clipped by 5 bases and J by 5 bases, with 15 bases between them.

This rearrangement joins TRBV6-5 to TRBJ2-3; TRBD1 is a possible D gene (6 bases). The germline gives CDR1 MNHEY, CDR2 SVGAGI. The CDR3 extends over 16 amino acids. V was cut by 0 bases and J by 2 bases, with 12 bases left in between. CDR3 amino acids: CASSYSGQPVTDTQYF. CDR3 sequence (DNA): TGTGCCAGCAGTTACTCGGGACAACCAGTCACAGATACGCAGTATTTT.

This chain connects TRBV5-1 to TRBJ2-1, with a possible D match to TRBD1 (5 bases). V was trimmed by 0 bases and J by 2 bases, leaving 12 bases between them. CDR3 size: 16 residues. The germline V gene has CDR1 SGHRS and CDR2 YFSETQ. The CDR3 coding sequence is TGCGCCAGCAGCTTGGGCACCGGCAGGGCCTACAATGAGCAGTTCTTC. Protein sequence: CASSLGTGRAYNEQFF.

The CDR3 region has the DNA TGTGCCAGCAGTTCAATAGCGGGACGGTACAATGAGCAGTTCTTC. Its translation is CASSSIAGRYNEQFF. V gene TRBV11-2 combines with J gene TRBJ2-1; 8 bases align to TRBD2. This CDR3 has 15 amino acids. The germline V gene encodes CDR1 SGHAT and CDR2 FQNNGV. V was pared by 6 bases and J by 4 bases, with 8 bases of the junction left unmatched.

The sample holds a few counts of this clone. The J gene is TRBJ2-1, the V gene TRBV19, with 13 bases lining up with TRBD2. V lost 5 bases to trimming and J lost 6 bases; unmatched junction nucleotides: 4. Germline V lookup: CDR1 LNHDA, CDR2 SQIVND (reference sequence). The CDR3 has 15 amino acids. In DNA form, the CDR3 reads TGTGCCAGTAGTTCGACTAGCGGGAGGTTCAATGAGCAGTTCTTC. This encodes CASSSTSGRFNEQFF.

This clone was counted between two and nine times. This sample also contains other DNA sequences that code for the same CDR3. CDR3 DNA: TGTGCCAGCAGCTTAGTAGAAAACTATGGCTACACCTTC. Its translation: CASSLVENYGYTF. J is TRBJ1-2 and V is TRBV7-9; no definite D call. Germline-derived CDR1 and CDR2 are SEHNR and FQNEAQ (reference sequence). This CDR3 spans 13 amino acids. Trimming took off 1 base at V and 2 bases at J, with 5 bases between the two ends.

The chain joins TRBV29-1 to TRBJ2-1; no firm D call. This CDR3 is 14 amino acids long. CDR1 is SQVTM and CDR2 is ANQGSEA in the germline V gene. Trimming stripped 0 bases from V and 0 bases from J, with 6 bases between. The CDR3 bases are TGCAGCGTTGAAGAAAGCAGCTCCTACAATGAGCAGTTCTTC. Translating gives CSVEESSSYNEQFF.

A note on this clone: This may be a read error: a much more frequent sequence differs by one nucleotide. The gene calls are TRBV11-3 and TRBJ2-3; D gene ambiguous. Germline V lookup: CDR1 SGHNT, CDR2 YENEEA. V lost 1 base, J lost 1 base, and 0 bases lay in between. This CDR3 spans 12 amino acids. CDR3 sequence (DNA): TGTGCCAGCAGCTTAGGCACAGATACGCAGTATTTT. As protein: CASSLGTDTQYF.

The chain recombines TRBV11-3 with TRBJ2-1, with 8 bases that match TRBD1. The CDR3 extends over 11 amino acids. The ends lost 4 bases at V and 12 bases at J; junction bases unmatched: 2. The germline CDR1 and CDR2 sequences are SGHNT and YENEEA. This CDR3 is CASSSTGGQFF. DNA for the CDR3: TGTGCCAGCAGCTCTACAGGGGGGCAGTTCTTC. Full variable domain (rest looked up from reference TRBV11-3 and TRBJ2-1): EAGVVQSPRYKIIEKKQPVAFWCNPISGHNTLYWYLQNLGQGPELLIRYENEEAVDDSQLPKDRFSAERLKGVDSTLKIQPAELGDSAVYLCASSSTGGQFFGPGTRLTVL.

This clone was counted a few times. This chain joins TRBV9 and TRBJ2-2; D gene uncertain. This CDR3 comprises 15 residues. Trimming pared 3 bases from V and 1 base from J, leaving 10 bases between. Looked up from germline, CDR1 is SGDLS and CDR2 is YYNGEE. The CDR3 DNA is TGTGCCAGCAGCGCCCAGGACGGGAACACCGGGGAGCTGTTTTTT. Translating it yields CASSAQDGNTGELFF.

The gene calls are TRBV6-6 and TRBJ2-2, with D possibly TRBD2 on 6 matching bases. Germline CDR1 MNHNY, CDR2 SVGAGI (reference sequence). The CDR3 runs to 13 residues. Trimming pared 8 bases from V and 5 bases from J, leaving 12 bases between. The CDR3 spells CASGRGLTGELFF. Written as DNA, the CDR3 is TGTGCCAGCGGACGGGGGTTGACCGGGGAGCTGTTTTTT.

This clone was observed a few times. This chain joins TRBV13 and TRBJ2-1; 10 nucleotides match TRBD2. Unmatched junction bases numbered 10, after V lost 6 bases and J lost 5 bases. This CDR3 region has 16 residues. Germline V gene sequence: CDR1 PRHDT, CDR2 FYEKMQ (reference sequence). CDR3 in DNA: TGTGCCAGCAGTCGTATTCTAGCGGGGGACAACAATGAGCAGTTCTTC. Its protein is CASSRILAGDNNEQFF.

This clone was seen only a few times. This chain links TRBV7-9 with TRBJ1-1; D not certain. The germline V gene has CDR1 SEHNR and CDR2 FQNEAQ (reference sequence). Trimming removed 1 base at V and 1 base at J, with 7 bases between. This CDR3 is 14 amino acids long. CDR3: CASSLDGENTEAFF. Written as DNA, the CDR3 is TGTGCCAGCAGCTTAGACGGGGAGAACACTGAAGCTTTCTTT.

This clone was seen a few times. The chain joins TRBV28 to TRBJ2-1; 9 bases match TRBD2. Germline V CDR1 and CDR2: MDHEN, SYDVKM. The CDR3 totals 12 residues. The CDR3 reads CAAGLAFNEQFF. In DNA form, the CDR3 reads TGTGCAGCGGGACTAGCTTTCAATGAGCAGTTCTTC.

J is TRBJ2-5 and V is TRBV5-1; D remains unclear. In germline, CDR1 is SGHRS, CDR2 YFSETQ. The V gene lost 0 bases and the J gene lost 1 base, with 4 bases spanning the gap. There are 13 residues in the CDR3. CDR3 in DNA: TGCGCCAGCAGCTTGGACCCCCAAGAGACCCAGTACTTC. It translates to CASSLDPQETQYF.

The chain carries TRBV10-3 and TRBJ2-5; 7 nucleotides agree with TRBD1. The junction had 0 bases not matched to a gene; V was cut back by 4 bases and J by 4 bases. Germline-derived CDR1 and CDR2 are ENHRY and SYGVKD. The CDR3 length is 12 residues. The CDR3 DNA is TGTGCCATCAGTGGGGACAGAGAGACCCAGTACTTC. Translated: CAISGDRETQYF.

Only a few counts were recorded for this clone. The sample holds other DNA sequences that translate to the same CDR3. The chain employs TRBV7-2 and TRBJ1-2; D gene ambiguous. Germline V CDR1 and CDR2: SGHTA, FQGNSA. The germline V and J ends were trimmed by 1 base and 5 bases, with 8 bases remaining between them. The CDR3 is 13 amino acids. CDR3 region: CASSLEVAYGYTF. DNA of the CDR3: TGTGCCAGCAGCTTAGAGGTTGCTTATGGCTACACCTTC.

This clone was counted a few times. The chain carries TRBV15 and TRBJ1-1; D perhaps matches TRBD1 (6 bases). This CDR3 contains 15 residues. V dropped 1 base and J dropped 0 bases, with 9 bases sitting between them. The germline V gene encodes CDR1 LNHNV and CDR2 YYDKDF (reference sequence). The DNA of the CDR3 is TGTGCCACCAGCAGAGTTTGGGGGCTGAACACTGAAGCTTTCTTT. As protein: CATSRVWGLNTEAFF.

The chain joins TRBV12-5 to TRBJ2-1, with 14 bases lining up with TRBD2. This CDR3 contains 19 residues. CDR1 is LGHNT and CDR2 is FRNRAP in the germline V gene. The trim removed 6 bases at V and 1 base at J, leaving 11 bases unmatched. CDR3 in amino acids: CASGPATSGRGFSYNEQFF. Written as DNA, the CDR3 is TGTGCTAGTGGACCCGCGACTAGCGGGAGGGGTTTTTCCTACAATGAGCAGTTCTTC.

This clone was seen a few times. The sample contains more than one DNA sequence encoding this CDR3. This chain joins TRBV7-9 and TRBJ2-5, with 11 bases fitting TRBD2. Trimming took 3 bases from V and 2 from J; bases not matched to a gene: 2. This CDR3 region has 15 residues. CDR1 and CDR2 from the germline V gene are SEHNR and FQNEAQ (reference sequence). DNA for the CDR3: TGTGCCAGCAGCTTGGGACTAGCGGATCAAGAGACCCAGTACTTC. It translates to CASSLGLADQETQYF.